The clone carrying this T cell receptor (beta chain) was seen just once. Its cognate antigen is unknown. The method was immunoSEQ multiplex PCR; TCRdb's version includes in-frame clones alone and lacks a portion of them. The data show around 87,000 clones, over 80% seen once. These data come from a study of glioma-infiltrating T cells after dendritic cell vaccination. The wider study: Autologous tumor lysate-pulsed dendritic cell vaccination was given between 2003 and 2012. Monocyte-derived dendritic cells, cultured less than 8 days with IL-4 and GM-CSF, were pulsed with autologous tumor lysate.

Findings and caveats of the study: Higher pretreatment TIL content predicted longer progression-free time and survival.

Documented time point: after dendritic cell vaccination, including at tumor progression/relapse. No glioblastoma patient carried an isocitrate dehydrogenase mutation. Germline CDR1 reads SGHAT; CDR2 reads FQNNGV. V dropped 1 base and J dropped 3 bases, with 10 bases sitting between them. The CDR3 is 15 residues long. The V and J genes are TRBV11-2 and TRBJ1-5; tentatively, D is TRBD1 (6 bases). The receptor was derived from a human donor with glioblastoma. The sequencing used blood, collected after dendritic cell vaccination. DNA for the CDR3: TGTGCCAGCAGCTTAGGGGGGCAAGTCAATCAGCCCCAGCATTTT. It encodes CASSLGGQVNQPQHF.